This T cell receptor beta chain was observed in a study of blood T cell repertoires in COVID-19. Sequencing used immunoSEQ multiplex PCR; TCRdb keeps in-frame clones, though not all of them. Of around 230,000 clones listed, 70% to 90% are singletons. Enrollees, roughly 18 to 89 years old, lived in 24 US areas. Germline V CDR1 and CDR2: SNHLY, FYNNEI. This CDR3 is 10 amino acids long. J lost 12 bases, V lost 8 bases, and 5 bases had no gene match. This sequence originates from a middle-aged man who had recovered from COVID-19. The rearrangement uses TRBV2 and TRBJ2-7, with 9 bases aligning to TRBD1. Source material: PBMCs or T cells enriched from blood (not recorded which). As DNA, the CDR3 is TGTGCCAGCGGCCGGGACAGGGTGTACTTC. It codes for CASGRDRVYF.